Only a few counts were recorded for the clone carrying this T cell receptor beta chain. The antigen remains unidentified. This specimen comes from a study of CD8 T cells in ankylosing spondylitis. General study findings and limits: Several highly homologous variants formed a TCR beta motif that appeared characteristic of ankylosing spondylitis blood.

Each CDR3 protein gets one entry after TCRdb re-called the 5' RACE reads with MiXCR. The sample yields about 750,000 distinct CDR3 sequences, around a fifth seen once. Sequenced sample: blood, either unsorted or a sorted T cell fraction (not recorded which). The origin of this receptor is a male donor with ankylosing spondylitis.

CDR3: CASSNGVDNYGYTF. CDR3 sequence (DNA): TGTGCCAGTAGTAACGGGGTAGACAACTATGGCTACACCTTC. The chain has TRBV19 and TRBJ1-2; D not certain. Trimming pared 4 bases from V and 2 bases from J, leaving 11 bases between. The CDR3 extends over 14 amino acids. In germline, CDR1 is LNHDA, CDR2 SQIVND (reference sequence).